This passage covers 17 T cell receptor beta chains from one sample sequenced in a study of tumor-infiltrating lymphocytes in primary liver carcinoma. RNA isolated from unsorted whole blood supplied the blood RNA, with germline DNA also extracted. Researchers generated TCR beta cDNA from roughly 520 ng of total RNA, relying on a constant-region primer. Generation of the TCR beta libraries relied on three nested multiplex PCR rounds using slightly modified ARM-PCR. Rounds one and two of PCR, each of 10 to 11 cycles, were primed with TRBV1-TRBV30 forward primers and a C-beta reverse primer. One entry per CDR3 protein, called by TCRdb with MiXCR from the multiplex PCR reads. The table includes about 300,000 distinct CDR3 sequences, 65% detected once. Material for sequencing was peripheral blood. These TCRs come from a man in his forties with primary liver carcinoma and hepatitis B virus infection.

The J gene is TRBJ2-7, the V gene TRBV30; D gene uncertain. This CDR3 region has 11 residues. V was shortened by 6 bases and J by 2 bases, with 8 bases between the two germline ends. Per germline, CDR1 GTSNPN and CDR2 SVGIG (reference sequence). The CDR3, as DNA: TGTGCCTGTCGCGAGGCCTACGAGCAGTACTTC. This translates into CACREAYEQYF.

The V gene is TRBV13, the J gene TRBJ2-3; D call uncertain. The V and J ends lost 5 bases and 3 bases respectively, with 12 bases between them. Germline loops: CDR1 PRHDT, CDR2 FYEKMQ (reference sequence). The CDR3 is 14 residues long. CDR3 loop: CASSPRRRTDTQYF. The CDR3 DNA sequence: TGTGCCAGCAGCCCCCGCCGCCGGACAGATACGCAGTATTTT.

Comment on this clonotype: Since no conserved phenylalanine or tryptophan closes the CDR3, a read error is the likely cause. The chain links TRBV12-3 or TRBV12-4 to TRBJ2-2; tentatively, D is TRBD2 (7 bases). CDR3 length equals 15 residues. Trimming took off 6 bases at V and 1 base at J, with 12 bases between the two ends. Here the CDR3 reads CASRRGGENTGELFI. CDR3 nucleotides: TGTGCCAGCAGGAGGGGGGGGGAGAACACCGGGGAGCTGTTTATT.

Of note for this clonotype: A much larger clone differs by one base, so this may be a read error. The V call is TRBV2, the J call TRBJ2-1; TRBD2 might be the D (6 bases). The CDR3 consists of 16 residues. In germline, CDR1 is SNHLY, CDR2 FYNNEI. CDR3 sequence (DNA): TGTGCCAGCAATGAAGCGGGCGGGTTGCCCTACAATGAGCAGTTCTTC. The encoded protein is CASNEAGGLPYNEQFF.

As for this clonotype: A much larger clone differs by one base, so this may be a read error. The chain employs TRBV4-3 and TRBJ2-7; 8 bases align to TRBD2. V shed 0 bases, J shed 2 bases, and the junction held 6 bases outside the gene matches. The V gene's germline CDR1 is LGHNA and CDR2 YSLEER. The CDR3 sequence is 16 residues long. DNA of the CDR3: TGCGCCAGCAGCCAAGATCTGAGCGGGAGTACCTACGAGCAGTACTTC. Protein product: CASSQDLSGSTYEQYF.

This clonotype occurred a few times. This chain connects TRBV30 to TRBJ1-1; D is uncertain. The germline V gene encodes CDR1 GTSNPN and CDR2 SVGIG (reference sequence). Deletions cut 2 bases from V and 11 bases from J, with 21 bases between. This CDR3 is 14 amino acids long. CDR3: CAWSLDRGRSRAFF. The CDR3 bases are TGTGCCTGGAGTTTGGACCGCGGGAGGTCGAGGGCTTTCTTT.

Here the CDR3 reads CASSYSWGWQPQHF. CDR3 DNA: TGTGCCAGCAGTTACTCATGGGGCTGGCAGCCCCAGCATTTT. The V gene is TRBV6-2 or TRBV6-3, the J gene TRBJ1-5; TRBD1 is a possible D gene (5 bases). This CDR3 has 14 residues. Per the germline V gene, CDR1 is MNHEY and CDR2 is SVGEGT. Trimming cost V 0 bases and J 7 bases, with 10 bases left between them.

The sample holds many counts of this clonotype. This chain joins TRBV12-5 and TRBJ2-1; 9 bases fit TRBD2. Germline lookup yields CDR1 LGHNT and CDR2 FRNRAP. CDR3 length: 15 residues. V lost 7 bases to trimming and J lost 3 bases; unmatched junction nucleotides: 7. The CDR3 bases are TGTGCTAGTGCCTCCGAACTAGCGGGCTACAATGAGCAGTTCTTC. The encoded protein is CASASELAGYNEQFF. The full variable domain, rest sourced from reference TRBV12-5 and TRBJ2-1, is DARVTQTPRHKVTEMGQEVTMRCQPILGHNTVFWYRQTMMQGLELLAYFRNRAPLDDSGMPKDRFSAEMPDATLATLKIQPSEPRDSAVYFCASASELAGYNEQFFGPGTRLTVL.

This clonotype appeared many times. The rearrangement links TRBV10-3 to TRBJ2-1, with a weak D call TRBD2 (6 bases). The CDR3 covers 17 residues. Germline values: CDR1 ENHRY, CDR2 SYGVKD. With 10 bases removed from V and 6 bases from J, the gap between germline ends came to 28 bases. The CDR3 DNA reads TGTGCCACCCAATCGGGGGAACTCCACCGATCTTTCAATGAGCAGTTCTTC. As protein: CATQSGELHRSFNEQFF.

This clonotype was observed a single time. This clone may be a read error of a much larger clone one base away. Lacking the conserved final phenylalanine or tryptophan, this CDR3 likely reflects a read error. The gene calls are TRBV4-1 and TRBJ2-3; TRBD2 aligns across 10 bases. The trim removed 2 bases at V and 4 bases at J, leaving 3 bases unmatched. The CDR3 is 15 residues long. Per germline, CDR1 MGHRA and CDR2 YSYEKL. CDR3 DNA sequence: TGCGCCAGCAGCCAAAGCGGGAGGGCCTCAGATACGCAGTATCTT. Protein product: CASSQSGRASDTQYL.

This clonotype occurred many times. The CDR3 coding sequence is TGTGCCATCAGTGAGTCTCGTCAGCCCCAGCATTTT. As protein: CAISESRQPQHF. V is TRBV10-3 and J is TRBJ1-5; D is ambiguous. The CDR3 consists of 12 residues. The germline V gene has CDR1 ENHRY and CDR2 SYGVKD. Trimming took off 0 bases at V and 6 bases at J, with 3 bases between the two ends.

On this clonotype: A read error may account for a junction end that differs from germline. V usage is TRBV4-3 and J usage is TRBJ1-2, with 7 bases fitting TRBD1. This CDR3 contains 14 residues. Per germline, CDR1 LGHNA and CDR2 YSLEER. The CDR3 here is CTSSQETRGDGYAF. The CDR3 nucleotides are TGCACCAGCAGCCAAGAAACCAGGGGGGATGGCTACGCCTTC.

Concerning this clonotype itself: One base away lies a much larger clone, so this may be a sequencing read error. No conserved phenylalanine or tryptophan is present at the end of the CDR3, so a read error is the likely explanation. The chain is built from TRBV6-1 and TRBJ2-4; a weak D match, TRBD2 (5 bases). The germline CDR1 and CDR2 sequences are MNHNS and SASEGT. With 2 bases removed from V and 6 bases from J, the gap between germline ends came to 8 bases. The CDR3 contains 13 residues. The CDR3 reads CASSESLANIQYL. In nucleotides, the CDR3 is TGTGCCAGCAGTGAAAGCCTAGCAAACATTCAGTACTTG.

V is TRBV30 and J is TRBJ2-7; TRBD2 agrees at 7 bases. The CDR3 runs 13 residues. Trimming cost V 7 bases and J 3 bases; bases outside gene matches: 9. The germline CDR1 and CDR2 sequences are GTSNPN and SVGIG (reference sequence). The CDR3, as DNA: TGTGCCTCCTTAGCGGGTGCGGACTACGAGCAGTACTTC. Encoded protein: CASLAGADYEQYF. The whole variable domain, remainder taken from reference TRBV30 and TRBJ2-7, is SQTIHQWPATLVQPVGSPLSLECTVEGTSNPNLYWYRQAAGRGLQLLFYSVGIGQISSEVPQNLSASRPQDRQFILSSKKLLLSDSGFYLCASLAGADYEQYFGPGTRLTVT.

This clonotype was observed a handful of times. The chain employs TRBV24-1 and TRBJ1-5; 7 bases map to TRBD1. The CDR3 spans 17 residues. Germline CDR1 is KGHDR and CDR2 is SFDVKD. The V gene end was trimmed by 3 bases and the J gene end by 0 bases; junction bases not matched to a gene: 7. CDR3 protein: CATSDGGQTYSNQPQHF. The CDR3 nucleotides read TGTGCCACCAGTGATGGGGGACAGACTTATAGCAATCAGCCCCAGCATTTT.

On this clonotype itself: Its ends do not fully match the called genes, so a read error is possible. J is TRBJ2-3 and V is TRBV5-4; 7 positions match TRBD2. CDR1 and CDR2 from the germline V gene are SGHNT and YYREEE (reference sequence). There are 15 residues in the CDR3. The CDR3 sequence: CARSLGGSPTDTQNF. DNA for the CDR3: TGTGCCAGGAGCTTGGGCGGGAGCCCCACAGATACGCAGAATTTT.

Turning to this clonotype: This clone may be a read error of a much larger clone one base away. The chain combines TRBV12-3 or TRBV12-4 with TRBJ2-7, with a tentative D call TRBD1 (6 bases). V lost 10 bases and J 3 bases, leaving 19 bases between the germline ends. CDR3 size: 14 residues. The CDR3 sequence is CANTLGTSVYEQYF. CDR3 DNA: TGTGCCAACACCTTAGGGACATCTGTCTACGAGCAGTACTTC.